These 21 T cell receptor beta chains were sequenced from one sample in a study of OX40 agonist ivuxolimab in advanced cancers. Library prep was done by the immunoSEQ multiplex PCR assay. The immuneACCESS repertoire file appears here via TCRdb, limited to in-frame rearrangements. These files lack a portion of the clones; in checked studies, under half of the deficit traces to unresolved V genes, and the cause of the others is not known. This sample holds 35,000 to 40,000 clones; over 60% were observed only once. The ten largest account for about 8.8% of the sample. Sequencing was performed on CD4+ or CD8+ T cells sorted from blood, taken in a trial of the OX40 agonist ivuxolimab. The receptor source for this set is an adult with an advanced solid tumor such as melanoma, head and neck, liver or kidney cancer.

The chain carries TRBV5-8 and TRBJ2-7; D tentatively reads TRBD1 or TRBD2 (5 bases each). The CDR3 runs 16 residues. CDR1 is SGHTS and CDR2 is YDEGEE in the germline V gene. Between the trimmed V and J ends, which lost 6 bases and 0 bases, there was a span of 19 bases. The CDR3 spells CASNPRTGPSSYEQYF. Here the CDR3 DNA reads TGTGCCAGCAACCCTAGGACGGGACCGAGCTCCTACGAGCAGTACTTC.

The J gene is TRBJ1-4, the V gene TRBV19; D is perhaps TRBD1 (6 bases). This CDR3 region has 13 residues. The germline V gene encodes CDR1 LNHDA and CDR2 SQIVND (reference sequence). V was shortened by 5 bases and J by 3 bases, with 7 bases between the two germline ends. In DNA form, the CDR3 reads TGTGCCAGTAGTTGGGGGCCTAATGAAAAACTGTTTTTT. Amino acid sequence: CASSWGPNEKLFF.

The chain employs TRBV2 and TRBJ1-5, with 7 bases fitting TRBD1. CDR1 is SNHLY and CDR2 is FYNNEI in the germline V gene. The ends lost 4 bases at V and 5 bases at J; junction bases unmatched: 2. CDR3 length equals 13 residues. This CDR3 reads CASSVGTDQPQHF. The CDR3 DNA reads TGTGCCAGCAGTGTTGGGACAGATCAGCCCCAGCATTTT.

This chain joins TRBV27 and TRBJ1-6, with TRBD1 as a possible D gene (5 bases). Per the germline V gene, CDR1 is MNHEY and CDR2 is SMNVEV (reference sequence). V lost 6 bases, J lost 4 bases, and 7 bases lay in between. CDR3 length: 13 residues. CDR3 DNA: TGTGCCAGCAGCCCAGGGTATAATTCACCCCTCCACTTT. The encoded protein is CASSPGYNSPLHF.

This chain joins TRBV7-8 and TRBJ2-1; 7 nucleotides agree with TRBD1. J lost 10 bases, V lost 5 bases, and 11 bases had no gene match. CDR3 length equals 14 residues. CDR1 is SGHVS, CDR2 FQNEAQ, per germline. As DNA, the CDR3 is TGTGCCAGCAGCAGCACAGGGGTCTCCAGGGAGCAGTTCTTC. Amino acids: CASSSTGVSREQFF.

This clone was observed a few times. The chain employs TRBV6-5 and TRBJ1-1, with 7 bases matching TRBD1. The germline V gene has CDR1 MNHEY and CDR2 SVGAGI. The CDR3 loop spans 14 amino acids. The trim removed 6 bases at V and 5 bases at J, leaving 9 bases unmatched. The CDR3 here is CASRRDRESTEAFF. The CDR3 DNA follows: TGTGCCAGCAGGCGAGACAGGGAGAGTACTGAAGCTTTCTTT.

CDR3 sequence: CASSPYRGMNTEAFF. CDR3 coding DNA: TGTGCCAGCAGCCCTTACAGGGGCATGAACACTGAAGCTTTCTTT. The J gene is TRBJ1-1, the V gene TRBV7-9; 7 bases agree with TRBD1. CDR3 length: 15 amino acids. With V trimmed by 5 bases and J by 0 bases, 6 bases remained unmatched. Germline lookup yields CDR1 SEHNR and CDR2 FQNEAQ (reference sequence).

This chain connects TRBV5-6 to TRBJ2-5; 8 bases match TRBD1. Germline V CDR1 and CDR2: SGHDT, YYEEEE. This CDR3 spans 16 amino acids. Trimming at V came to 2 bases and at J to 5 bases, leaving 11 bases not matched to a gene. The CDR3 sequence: CASSFLGQGGSETQYF. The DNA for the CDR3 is TGTGCCAGCAGCTTCCTTGGACAGGGAGGATCTGAGACCCAGTACTTC.

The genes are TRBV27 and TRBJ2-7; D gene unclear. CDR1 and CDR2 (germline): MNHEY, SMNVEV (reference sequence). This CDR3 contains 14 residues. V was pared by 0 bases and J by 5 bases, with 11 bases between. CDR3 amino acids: CASSLSSAADEQYF. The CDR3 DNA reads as TGTGCCAGCAGTTTATCGTCTGCGGCAGACGAGCAGTACTTC.

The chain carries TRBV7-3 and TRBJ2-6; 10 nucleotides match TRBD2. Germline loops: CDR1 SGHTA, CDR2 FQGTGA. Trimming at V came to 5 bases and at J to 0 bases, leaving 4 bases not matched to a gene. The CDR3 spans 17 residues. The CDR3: CASSGSGGTSGANVLTF. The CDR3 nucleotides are TGTGCCAGCAGCGGTAGCGGGGGGACCTCTGGGGCCAACGTCCTGACTTTC.

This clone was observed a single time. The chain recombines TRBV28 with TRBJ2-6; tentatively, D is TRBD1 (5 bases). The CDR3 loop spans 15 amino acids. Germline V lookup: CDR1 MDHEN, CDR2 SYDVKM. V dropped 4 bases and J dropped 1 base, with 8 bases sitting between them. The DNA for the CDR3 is TGTGCCAGCAGTTCGTCAGGGTCTGGGGCCAACGTCCTGACTTTC. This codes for CASSSSGSGANVLTF.

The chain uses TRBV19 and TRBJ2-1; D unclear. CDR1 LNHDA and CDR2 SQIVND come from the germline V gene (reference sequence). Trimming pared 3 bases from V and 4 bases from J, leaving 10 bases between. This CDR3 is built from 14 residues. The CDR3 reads CASSIGQVYNEQFF. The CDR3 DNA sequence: TGTGCCAGTAGTATCGGGCAGGTATACAATGAGCAGTTCTTC. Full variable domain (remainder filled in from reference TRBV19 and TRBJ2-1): DGGITQSPKYLFRKEGQNVTLSCEQNLNHDAMYWYRQDPGQGLRLIYYSQIVNDFQKGDIAEGYSVSREKKESFPLTVTSAQKNPTAFYLCASSIGQVYNEQFFGPGTRLTVL.

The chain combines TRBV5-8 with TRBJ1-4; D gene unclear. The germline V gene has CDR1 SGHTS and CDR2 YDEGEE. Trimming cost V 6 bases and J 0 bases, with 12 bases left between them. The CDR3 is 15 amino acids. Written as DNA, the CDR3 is TGTGCCAGCACCCCAGCGGGAACAACTAATGAAAAACTGTTTTTT. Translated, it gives CASTPAGTTNEKLFF.

CDR3 loop: CASSLKIAGGITDTQYF. Written as DNA, the CDR3 is TGTGCCAGCAGCTTAAAAATAGCGGGAGGTATCACAGATACGCAGTATTTT. The chain uses TRBV7-8 and TRBJ2-3, with 10 nucleotides matching TRBD2. V dropped 2 bases and J dropped 2; count of bases not matched to a gene: 7. CDR1 and CDR2 from the germline V gene are SGHVS and FQNEAQ. The CDR3 sequence is 17 residues long. The complete variable domain, with remaining parts taken from reference TRBV7-8 and TRBJ2-3, reads GAGVSQSPRYKVAKRGQDVALRCDPISGHVSLFWYQQALGQGPEFLTYFQNEAQLDKSGLPSDRFFAERPEGSVSTLKIQRTQQEDSAVYLCASSLKIAGGITDTQYFGPGTRLTVL.

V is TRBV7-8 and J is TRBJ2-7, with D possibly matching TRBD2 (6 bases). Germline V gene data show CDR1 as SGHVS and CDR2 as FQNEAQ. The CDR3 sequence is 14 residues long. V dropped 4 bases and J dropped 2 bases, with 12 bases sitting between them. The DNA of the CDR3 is TGTGCCAGCAGCTACGCTAGCGCGGCCTACGAGCAGTACTTC. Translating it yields CASSYASAAYEQYF.

The CDR3 region has the DNA TGTGCCAGCAGGCCGGGACAGCAATCCTACGAGCAGTACTTC. This encodes CASRPGQQSYEQYF. V usage is TRBV2 and J usage is TRBJ2-7; TRBD1 matches 7 bases. Germline CDR1 and CDR2: SNHLY and FYNNEI. The CDR3 extends over 14 amino acids. With V trimmed by 6 bases and J by 1 base, 6 bases remained unmatched.

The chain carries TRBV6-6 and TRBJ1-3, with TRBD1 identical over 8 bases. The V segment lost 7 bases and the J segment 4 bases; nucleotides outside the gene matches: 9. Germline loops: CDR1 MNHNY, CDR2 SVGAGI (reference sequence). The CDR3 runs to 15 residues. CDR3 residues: CASTATGGAGNTIYF. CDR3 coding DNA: TGTGCCAGCACCGCAACAGGGGGTGCCGGAAACACCATATATTTT.

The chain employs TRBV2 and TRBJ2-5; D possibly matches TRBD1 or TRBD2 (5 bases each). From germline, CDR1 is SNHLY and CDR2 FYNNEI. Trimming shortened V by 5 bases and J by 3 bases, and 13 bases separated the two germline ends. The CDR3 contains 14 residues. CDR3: CASSSGAAEETQYF. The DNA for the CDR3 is TGTGCCAGCAGTTCCGGGGCTGCCGAAGAGACCCAGTACTTC.

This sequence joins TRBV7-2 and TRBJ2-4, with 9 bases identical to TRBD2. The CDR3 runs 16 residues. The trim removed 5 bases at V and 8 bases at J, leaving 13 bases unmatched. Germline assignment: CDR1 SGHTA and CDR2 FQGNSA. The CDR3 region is CASSHPGVAGDDIQYF. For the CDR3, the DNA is TGTGCCAGCAGCCATCCCGGGGTAGCGGGAGATGACATTCAGTACTTC. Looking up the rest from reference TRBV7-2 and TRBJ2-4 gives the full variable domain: GAGVSQSPSNKVTEKGKDVELRCDPISGHTALYWYRQSLGQGLEFLIYFQGNSAPDKSGLPSDRFSAERTGGSVSTLTIQRTQQEDSAVYLCASSHPGVAGDDIQYFGAGTRLSVL.

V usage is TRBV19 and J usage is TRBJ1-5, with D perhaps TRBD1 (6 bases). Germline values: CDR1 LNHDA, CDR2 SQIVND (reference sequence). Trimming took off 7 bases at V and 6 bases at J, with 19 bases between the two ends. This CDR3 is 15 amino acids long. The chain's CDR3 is CASTLGRGGGQPQHF. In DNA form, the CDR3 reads TGTGCCAGTACACTTGGGAGGGGAGGGGGTCAGCCCCAGCATTTT. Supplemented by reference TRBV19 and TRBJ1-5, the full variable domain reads DGGITQSPKYLFRKEGQNVTLSCEQNLNHDAMYWYRQDPGQGLRLIYYSQIVNDFQKGDIAEGYSVSREKKESFPLTVTSAQKNPTAFYLCASTLGRGGGQPQHFGDGTRLSIL.

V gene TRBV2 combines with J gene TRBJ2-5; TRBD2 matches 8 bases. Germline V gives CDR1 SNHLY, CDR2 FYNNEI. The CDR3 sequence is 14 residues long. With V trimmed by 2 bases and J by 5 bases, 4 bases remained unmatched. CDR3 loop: CASSESLAGETQYF. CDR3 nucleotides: TGTGCCAGCAGTGAAAGTCTAGCGGGCGAGACCCAGTACTTC.